This entry concerns a single T cell receptor (beta chain). Germline assignment: CDR1 SQVTM and CDR2 ANQGSEA. The J segment lost 6 bases and the V segment lost 7 bases, leaving 5 bases of the junction unmatched. The CDR3 spans 11 residues. These data belong to a study of blood T cell repertoires in COVID-19. Overall study: COVID-19 samples, acute and convalescent, were from the United States, Italy and Spain. The cDNA or gDNA used as material had been derived from T cells, B-cell-depleted T cells, or PBMCs.

Authors' methods: Amplification from reference gene primers served as the basis for estimated nucleated cell counts. Method: immunoSEQ multiplex PCR; TCRdb's copy keeps in-frame clones and lacks some. The DNA gave D and trimming, while V, J and clone size come from that table. This table has about 250,000 clones, around 81% appearing once. What was sequenced was peripheral blood. The chain is built from TRBV29-1 and TRBJ2-7; 8 bases line up with TRBD1. The source of this sequence is a man aged 50-60 years with active or convalescent COVID-19. The CDR3 sequence: CSGLDRGEQYF. In nucleotides, the CDR3 is TGCAGCGGCCTCGACAGGGGCGAGCAGTACTTC.